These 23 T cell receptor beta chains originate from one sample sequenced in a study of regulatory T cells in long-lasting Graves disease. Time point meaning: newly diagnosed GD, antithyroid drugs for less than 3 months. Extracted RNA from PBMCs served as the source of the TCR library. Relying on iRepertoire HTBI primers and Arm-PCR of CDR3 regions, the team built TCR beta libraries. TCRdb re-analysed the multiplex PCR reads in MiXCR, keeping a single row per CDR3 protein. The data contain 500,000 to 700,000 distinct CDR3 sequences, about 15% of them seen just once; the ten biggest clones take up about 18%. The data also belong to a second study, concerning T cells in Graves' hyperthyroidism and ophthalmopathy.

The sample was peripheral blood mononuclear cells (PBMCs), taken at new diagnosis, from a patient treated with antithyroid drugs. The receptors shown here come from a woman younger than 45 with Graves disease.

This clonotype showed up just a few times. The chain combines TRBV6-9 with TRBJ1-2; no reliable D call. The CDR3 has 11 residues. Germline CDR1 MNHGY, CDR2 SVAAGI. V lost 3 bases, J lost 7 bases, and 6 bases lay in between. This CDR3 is CASSYDGGYTF. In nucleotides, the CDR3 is TGTGCCAGCAGTTACGATGGTGGCTACACCTTC.

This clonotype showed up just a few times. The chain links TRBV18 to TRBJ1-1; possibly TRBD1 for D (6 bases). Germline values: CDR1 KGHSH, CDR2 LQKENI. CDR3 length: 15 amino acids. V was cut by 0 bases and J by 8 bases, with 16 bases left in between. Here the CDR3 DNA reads TGTGCCAGCTCACCACCATCCTCGGAGGGGGACGAAGCTTTCTTT. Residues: CASSPPSSEGDEAFF.

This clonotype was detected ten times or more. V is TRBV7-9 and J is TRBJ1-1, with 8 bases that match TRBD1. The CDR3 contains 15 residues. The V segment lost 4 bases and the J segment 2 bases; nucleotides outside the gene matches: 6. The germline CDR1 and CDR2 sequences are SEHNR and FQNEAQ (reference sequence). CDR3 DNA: TGTGCCAGCAGCTCCCTTGGACAGGGAAACACTGAAGCTTTCTTT. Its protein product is CASSSLGQGNTEAFF.

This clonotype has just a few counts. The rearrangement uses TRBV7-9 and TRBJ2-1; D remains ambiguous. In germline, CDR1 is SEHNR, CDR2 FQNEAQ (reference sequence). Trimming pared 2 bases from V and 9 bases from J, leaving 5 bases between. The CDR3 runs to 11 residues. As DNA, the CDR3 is TGTGCCAGCAGCTTATCCATTGAGCAGTTCTTC. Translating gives CASSLSIEQFF.

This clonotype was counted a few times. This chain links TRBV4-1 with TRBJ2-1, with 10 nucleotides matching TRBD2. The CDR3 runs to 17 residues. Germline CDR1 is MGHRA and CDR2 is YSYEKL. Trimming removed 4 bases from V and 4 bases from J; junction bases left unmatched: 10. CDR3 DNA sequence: TGCGCCAGCAGCCCGAATTCAGGACTAGCGGATTACAATGAGCAGTTCTTC. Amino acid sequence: CASSPNSGLADYNEQFF.

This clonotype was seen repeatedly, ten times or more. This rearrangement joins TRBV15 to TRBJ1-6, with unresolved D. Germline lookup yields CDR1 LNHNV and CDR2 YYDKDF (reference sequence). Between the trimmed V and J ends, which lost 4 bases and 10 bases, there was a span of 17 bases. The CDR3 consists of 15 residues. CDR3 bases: TGTGCCACCAGCACTCAGGTGGGAATAAGCTCACCCCTCCACTTT. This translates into CATSTQVGISSPLHF.

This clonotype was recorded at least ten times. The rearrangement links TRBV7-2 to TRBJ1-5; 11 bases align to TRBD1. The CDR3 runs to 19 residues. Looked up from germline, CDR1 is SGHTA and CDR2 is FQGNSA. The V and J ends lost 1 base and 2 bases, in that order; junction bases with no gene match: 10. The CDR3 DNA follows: TGTGCCAGCAGCTTAGACTTGGGGACAGGGGGATATGGCAATCAGCCCCAGCATTTT. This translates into CASSLDLGTGGYGNQPQHF. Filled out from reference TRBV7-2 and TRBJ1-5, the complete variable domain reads GAGVSQSPSNKVTEKGKDVELRCDPISGHTALYWYRQSLGQGLEFLIYFQGNSAPDKSGLPSDRFSAERTGGSVSTLTIQRTQQEDSAVYLCASSLDLGTGGYGNQPQHFGDGTRLSIL.

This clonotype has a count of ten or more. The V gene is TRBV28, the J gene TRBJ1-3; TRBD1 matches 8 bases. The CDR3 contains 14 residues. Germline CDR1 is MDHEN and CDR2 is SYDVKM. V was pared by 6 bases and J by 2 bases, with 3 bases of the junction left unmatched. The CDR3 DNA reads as TGTGCCAGCAGCATACAGGGGGCTGGAAACACCATATATTTT. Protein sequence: CASSIQGAGNTIYF.

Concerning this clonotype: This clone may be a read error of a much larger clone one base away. The CDR3 loop reads CASSTGGGNTEAFF. In nucleotides, the CDR3 is TGTGCCAGCAGCACGGGGGGGGGGAACACTGAAGCTTTCTTT. The chain recombines TRBV7-9 with TRBJ1-1, with D perhaps TRBD1 (5 bases). The germline V and J ends were trimmed by 5 bases and 1 base, with 11 bases remaining between them. Germline V CDR1 and CDR2: SEHNR, FQNEAQ (reference sequence). The CDR3 runs 14 residues.

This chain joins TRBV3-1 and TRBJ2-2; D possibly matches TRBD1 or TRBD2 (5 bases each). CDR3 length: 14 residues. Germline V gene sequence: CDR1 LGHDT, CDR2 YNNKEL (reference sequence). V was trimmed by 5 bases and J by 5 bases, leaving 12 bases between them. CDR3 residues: CASSIEGLTGELFF. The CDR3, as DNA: TGTGCCAGCAGCATTGAGGGGCTAACCGGGGAGCTGTTTTTT.

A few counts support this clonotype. CDR3: CSARGGGELFF. Written as DNA, the CDR3 is TGCAGTGCCCGAGGCGGCGGGGAGCTGTTTTTT. The genes are TRBV20-1 and TRBJ2-2, with D unclear. Per the germline V gene, CDR1 is DFQATT and CDR2 is SNEGSKA (reference sequence). Between the trimmed V and J ends, which lost 6 bases and 7 bases, there was a span of 9 bases. This CDR3 is built from 11 residues.

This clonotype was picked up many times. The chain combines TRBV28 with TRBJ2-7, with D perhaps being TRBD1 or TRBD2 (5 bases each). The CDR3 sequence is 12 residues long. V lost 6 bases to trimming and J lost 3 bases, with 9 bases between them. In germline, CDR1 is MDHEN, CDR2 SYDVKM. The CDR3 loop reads CASSLGVYEQYF. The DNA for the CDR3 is TGTGCCAGCAGCTTGGGGGTCTACGAGCAGTACTTC.

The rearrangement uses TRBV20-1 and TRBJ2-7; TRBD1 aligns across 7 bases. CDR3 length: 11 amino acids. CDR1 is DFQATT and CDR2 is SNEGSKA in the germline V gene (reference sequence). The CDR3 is CGGQLNYEQYF. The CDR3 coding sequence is TGCGGGGGACAGTTGAACTACGAGCAGTACTTC.

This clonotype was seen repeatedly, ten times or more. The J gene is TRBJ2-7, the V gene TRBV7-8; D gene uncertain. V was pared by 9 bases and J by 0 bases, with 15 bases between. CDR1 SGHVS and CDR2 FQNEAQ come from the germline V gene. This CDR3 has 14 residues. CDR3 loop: CASRFDGSSYEQYF. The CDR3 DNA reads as TGTGCCAGTCGGTTCGACGGAAGCTCCTACGAGCAGTACTTC.

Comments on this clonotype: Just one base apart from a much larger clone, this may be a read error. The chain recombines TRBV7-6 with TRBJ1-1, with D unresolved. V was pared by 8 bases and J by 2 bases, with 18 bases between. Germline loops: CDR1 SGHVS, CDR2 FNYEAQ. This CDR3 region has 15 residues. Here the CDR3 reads CASGRVSSHNTEAFF. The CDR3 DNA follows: TGTGCCAGCGGCCGGGTTTCCAGCCACAACACTGAAGCTTTCTTT.

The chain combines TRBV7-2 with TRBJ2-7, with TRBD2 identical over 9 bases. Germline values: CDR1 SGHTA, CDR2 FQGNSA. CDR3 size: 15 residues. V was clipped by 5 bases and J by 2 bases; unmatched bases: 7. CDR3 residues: CASSASSGAAYEQYF. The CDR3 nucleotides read TGTGCCAGCAGCGCCTCTAGCGGGGCGGCCTACGAGCAGTACTTC.

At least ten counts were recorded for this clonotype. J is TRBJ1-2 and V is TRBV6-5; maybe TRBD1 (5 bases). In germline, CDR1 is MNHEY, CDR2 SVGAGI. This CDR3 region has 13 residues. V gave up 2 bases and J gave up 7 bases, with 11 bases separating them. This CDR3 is CASSYSRAGGYTF. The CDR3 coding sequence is TGTGCCAGCAGTTACAGCAGGGCGGGTGGCTACACCTTC.

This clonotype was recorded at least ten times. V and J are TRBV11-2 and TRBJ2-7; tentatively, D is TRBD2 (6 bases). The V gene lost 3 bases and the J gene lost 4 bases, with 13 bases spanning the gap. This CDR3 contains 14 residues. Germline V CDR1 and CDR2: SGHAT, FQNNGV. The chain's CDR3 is CASSLGLLTYEQYF. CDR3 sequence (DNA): TGTGCCAGCAGCTTGGGACTCCTCACGTACGAGCAGTACTTC.

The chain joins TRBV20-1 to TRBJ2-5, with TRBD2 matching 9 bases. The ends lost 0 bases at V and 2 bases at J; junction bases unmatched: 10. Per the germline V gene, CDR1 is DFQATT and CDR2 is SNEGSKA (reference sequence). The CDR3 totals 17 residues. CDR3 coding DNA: TGCAGTGCTAGAGACGGTGCGTCTAGCGGGGATCAAGAGACCCAGTACTTC. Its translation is CSARDGASSGDQETQYF.

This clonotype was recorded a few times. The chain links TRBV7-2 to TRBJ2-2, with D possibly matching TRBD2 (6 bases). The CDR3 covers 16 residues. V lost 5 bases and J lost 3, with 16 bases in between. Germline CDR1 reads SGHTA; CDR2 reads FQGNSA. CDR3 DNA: TGTGCCAGCAGCCCCGGGCGGACTACCTACACCGGGGAGCTGTTTTTT. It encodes CASSPGRTTYTGELFF.

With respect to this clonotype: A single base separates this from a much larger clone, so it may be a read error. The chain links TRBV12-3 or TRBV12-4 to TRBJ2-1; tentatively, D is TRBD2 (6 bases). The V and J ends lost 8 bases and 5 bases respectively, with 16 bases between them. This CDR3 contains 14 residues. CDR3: CASGYGRGDNEQFF. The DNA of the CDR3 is TGTGCCAGCGGTTATGGGCGGGGTGACAATGAGCAGTTCTTC.

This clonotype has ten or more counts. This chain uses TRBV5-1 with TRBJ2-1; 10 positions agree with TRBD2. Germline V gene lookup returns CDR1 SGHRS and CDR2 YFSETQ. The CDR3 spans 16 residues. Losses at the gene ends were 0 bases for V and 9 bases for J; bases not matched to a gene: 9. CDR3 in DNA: TGCGCCAGCAGCTTGGAGGGCAGCGGGAGGGCATTTGAGCAGTTCTTC. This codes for CASSLEGSGRAFEQFF.

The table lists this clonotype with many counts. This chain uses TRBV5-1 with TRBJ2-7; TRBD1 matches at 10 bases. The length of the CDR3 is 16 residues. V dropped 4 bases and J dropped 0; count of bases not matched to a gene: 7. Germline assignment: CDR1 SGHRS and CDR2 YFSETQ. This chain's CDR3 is CASSGGQGIYSYEQYF. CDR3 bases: TGCGCCAGCAGCGGGGGACAGGGGATTTACTCCTACGAGCAGTACTTC.